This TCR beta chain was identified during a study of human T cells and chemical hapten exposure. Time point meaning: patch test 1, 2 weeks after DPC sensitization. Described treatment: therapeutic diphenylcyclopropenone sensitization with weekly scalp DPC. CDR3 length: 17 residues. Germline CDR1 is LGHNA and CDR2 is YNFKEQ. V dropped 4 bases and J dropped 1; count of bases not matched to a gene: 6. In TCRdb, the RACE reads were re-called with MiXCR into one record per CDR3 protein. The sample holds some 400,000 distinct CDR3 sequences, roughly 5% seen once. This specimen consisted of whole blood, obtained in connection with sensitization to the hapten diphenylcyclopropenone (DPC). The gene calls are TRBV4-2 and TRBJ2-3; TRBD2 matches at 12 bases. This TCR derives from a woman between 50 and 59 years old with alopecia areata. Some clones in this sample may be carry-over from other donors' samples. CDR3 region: CASSLQRLAGGTDTQYF. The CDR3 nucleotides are TGTGCCAGCAGCCTCCAAAGACTAGCGGGGGGCACAGATACGCAGTATTTT.